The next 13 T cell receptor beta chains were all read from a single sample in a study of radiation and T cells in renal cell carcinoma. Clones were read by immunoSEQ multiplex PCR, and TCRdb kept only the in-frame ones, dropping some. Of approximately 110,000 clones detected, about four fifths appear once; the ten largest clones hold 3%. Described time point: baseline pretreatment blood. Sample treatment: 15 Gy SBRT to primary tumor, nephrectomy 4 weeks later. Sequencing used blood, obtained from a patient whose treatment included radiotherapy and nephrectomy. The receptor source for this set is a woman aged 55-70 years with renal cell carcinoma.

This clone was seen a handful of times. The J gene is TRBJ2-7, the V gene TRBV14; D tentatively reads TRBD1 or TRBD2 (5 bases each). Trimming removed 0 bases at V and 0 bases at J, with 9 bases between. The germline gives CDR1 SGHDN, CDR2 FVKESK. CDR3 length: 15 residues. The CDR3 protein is CASSQDPGHSYEQYF. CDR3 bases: TGTGCCAGCAGCCAAGACCCGGGGCACTCCTACGAGCAGTACTTC.

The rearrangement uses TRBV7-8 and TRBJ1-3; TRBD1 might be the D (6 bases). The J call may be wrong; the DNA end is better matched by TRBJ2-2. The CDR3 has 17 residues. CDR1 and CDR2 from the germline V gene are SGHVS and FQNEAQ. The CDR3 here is CASSPPWGRGNTGELFF. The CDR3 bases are TGTGCCAGCAGCCCCCCTTGGGGGCGAGGGAACACCGGGGAGCTGTTTTTT.

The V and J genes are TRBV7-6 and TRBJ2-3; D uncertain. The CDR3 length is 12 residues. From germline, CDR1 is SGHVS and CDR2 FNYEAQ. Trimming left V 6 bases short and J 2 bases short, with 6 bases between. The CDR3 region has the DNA TGTGCCAGCAGTAAATACACAGATACGCAGTATTTT. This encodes CASSKYTDTQYF.

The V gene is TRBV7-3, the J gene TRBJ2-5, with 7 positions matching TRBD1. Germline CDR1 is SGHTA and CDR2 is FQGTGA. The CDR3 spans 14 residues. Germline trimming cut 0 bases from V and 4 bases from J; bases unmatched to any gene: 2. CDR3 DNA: TGTGCCAGCAGCTTAACAGGGGGCGGAGAGACCCAGTACTTC. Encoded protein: CASSLTGGGETQYF.

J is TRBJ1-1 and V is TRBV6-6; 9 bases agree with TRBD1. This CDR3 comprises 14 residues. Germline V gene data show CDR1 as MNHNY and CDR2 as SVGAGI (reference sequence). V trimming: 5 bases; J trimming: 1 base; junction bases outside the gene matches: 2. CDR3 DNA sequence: TGTGCCAGCAGTGGGGGACAGGGGAACACTGAAGCTTTCTTT. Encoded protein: CASSGGQGNTEAFF.

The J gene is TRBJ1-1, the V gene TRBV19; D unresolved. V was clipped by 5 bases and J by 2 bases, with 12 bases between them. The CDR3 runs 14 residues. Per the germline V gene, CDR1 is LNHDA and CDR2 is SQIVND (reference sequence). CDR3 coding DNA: TGTGCCAGTAGTTCCCCCGTGGGAAACACTGAAGCTTTCTTT. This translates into CASSSPVGNTEAFF.

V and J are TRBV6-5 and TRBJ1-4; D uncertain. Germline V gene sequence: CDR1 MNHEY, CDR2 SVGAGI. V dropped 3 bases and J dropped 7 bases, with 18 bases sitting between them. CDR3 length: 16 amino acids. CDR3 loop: CASSYDGSGSFEKLFF. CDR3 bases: TGTGCCAGCAGTTATGACGGGAGCGGGAGCTTTGAAAAACTGTTTTTT.

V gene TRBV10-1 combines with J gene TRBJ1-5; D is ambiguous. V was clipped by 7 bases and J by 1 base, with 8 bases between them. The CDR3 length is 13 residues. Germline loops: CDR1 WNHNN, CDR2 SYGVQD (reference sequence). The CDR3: CASNVGSNQPQHF. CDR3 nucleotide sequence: TGCGCCAGCAACGTGGGGAGCAATCAGCCCCAGCATTTT.

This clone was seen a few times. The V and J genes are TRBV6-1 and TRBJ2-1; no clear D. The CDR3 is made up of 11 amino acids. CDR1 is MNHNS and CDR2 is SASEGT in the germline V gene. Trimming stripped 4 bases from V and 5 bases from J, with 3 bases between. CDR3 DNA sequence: TGTGCCAGCAGTGGCCACAATGAGCAGTTCTTC. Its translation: CASSGHNEQFF.

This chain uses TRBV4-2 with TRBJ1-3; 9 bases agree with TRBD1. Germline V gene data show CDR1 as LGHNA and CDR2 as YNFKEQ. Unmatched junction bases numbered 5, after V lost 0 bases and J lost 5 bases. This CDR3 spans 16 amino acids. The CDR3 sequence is CASSQDGTGSRNTIYF. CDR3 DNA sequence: TGTGCCAGCAGCCAAGATGGGACAGGGTCCAGAAACACCATATATTTT.

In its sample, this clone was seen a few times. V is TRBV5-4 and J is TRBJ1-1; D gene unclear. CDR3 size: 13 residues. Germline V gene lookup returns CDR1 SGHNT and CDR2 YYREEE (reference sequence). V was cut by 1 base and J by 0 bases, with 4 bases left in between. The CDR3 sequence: CASSLSVNTEAFF. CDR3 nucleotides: TGTGCCAGCAGCTTGAGCGTGAACACTGAAGCTTTCTTT.

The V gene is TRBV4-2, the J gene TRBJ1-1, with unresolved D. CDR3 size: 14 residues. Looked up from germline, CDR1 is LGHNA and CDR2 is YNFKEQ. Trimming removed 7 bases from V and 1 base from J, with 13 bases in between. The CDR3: CASTRIPGNTEAFF. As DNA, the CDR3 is TGTGCCAGCACCCGGATCCCAGGGAACACTGAAGCTTTCTTT.

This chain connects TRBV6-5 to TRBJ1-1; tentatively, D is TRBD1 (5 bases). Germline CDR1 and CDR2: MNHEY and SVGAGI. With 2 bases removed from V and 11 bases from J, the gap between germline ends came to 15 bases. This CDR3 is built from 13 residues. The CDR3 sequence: CASSYLGGLPAFF. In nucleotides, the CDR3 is TGTGCCAGCAGTTACCTTGGGGGACTACCTGCTTTCTTT.